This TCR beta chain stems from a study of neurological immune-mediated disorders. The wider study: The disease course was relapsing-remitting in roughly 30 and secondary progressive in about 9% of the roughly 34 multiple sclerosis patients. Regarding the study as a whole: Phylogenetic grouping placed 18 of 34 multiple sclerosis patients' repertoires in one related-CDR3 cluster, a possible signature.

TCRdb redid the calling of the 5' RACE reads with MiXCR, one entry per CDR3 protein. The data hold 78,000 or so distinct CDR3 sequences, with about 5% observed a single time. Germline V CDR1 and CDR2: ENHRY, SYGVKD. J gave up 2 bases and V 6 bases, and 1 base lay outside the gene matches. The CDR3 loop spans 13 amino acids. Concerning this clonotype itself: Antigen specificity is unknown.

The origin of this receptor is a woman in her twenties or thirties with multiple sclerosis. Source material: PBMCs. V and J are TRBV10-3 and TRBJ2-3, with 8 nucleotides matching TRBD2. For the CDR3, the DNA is TGTGCCATCAGAGGACTAGCCACAGATACGCAGTATTTT. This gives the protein CAIRGLATDTQYF.